The 14 T cell receptor beta chains given below trace back to one sample, sequenced in a study of PD-1 blockade in classical Hodgkin lymphoma. The patients all showed relapse after autologous stem cell transplantation, while their brentuximab vedotin exposure varied. TCRdb's table, derived via immunoSEQ multiplex PCR, lists solely in-frame clones and lacks some. The sample consists of 2,000 to 2,500 clones, roughly 85% of them appearing once. This specimen was peripheral blood mononuclear cells (PBMCs), taken at baseline. All receptors come from a human donor with classical Hodgkin lymphoma.

The gene calls are TRBV5-1 and TRBJ2-3, with 7 bases aligning to TRBD1. The CDR3 runs to 15 residues. After removal of 0 bases from V and 0 bases from J, the junction contained 1 base not matched to a gene. Per germline, CDR1 SGHRS and CDR2 YFSETQ. CDR3: CASSLGGQSTDTQYF. As DNA, the CDR3 is TGCGCCAGCAGCTTGGGGGGACAGAGCACAGATACGCAGTATTTT.

Only one count was recorded for this clone. V usage is TRBV10-3 and J usage is TRBJ1-5; 7 nucleotides line up with TRBD1. V lost 0 bases, J lost 5 bases, and 10 bases stayed unmatched. The CDR3 has 17 residues. Germline-derived CDR1 and CDR2 are ENHRY and SYGVKD. As DNA, the CDR3 is TGTGCCATCAGTGAGTCCTTGACAGGGTGGGGGGATCAGCCCCAGCATTTT. Translating it yields CAISESLTGWGDQPQHF.

The CDR3 protein is CASSREKFTGGELRRYTF. CDR3 DNA sequence: TGTGCCAGCAGCCGGGAAAAATTCACAGGGGGCGAGCTTAGGCGCTACACCTTC. The V call is TRBV5-8, the J call TRBJ1-2, with 9 bases lining up with TRBD1. Germline CDR1 is SGHTS and CDR2 is YDEGEE. Trimming at V came to 4 bases and at J to 9 bases, leaving 22 bases not matched to a gene. The CDR3 length is 18 residues.

The chain combines TRBV5-5 with TRBJ2-7; the D is unclear. Deletions cut 1 base from V and 0 bases from J, with 14 bases between. This CDR3 contains 16 residues. Germline assignment: CDR1 SGHKS and CDR2 YYEKEE (reference sequence). CDR3 nucleotide sequence: TGTGCCAGCAGCTTGTCTGGCTGGTTAAGCTCCTACGAGCAGTACTTC. Translation: CASSLSGWLSSYEQYF.

This clone has a single count. Other DNA sequences within the sample encode an identical CDR3. J is TRBJ2-5 and V is TRBV6-6; possible D gene TRBD1, 6 bases. CDR1 is MNHNY and CDR2 is SVGAGI in the germline V gene (reference sequence). The V and J ends lost 5 bases and 5 bases respectively, with 12 bases between them. CDR3 length equals 13 residues. CDR3: CASSRGQGETQYF. In nucleotides, the CDR3 is TGTGCCAGCAGTCGCGGGCAGGGGGAGACCCAGTACTTC.

The chain links TRBV5-1 to TRBJ2-3, with 9 bases fitting TRBD1. V lost 4 bases and J lost 4; bases outside the gene matches: 4. Germline V gene lookup returns CDR1 SGHRS and CDR2 YFSETQ. CDR3 length: 14 residues. The CDR3, as DNA: TGCGCCAGCAGCCAGGGACAGGGAGCAGATACGCAGTATTTT. This sequence encodes CASSQGQGADTQYF.

The chain has TRBV5-6 and TRBJ1-4; 7 bases align to TRBD1. Germline V gene lookup returns CDR1 SGHDT and CDR2 YYEEEE. This CDR3 has 14 amino acids. The ends lost 2 bases at V and 7 bases at J; junction bases unmatched: 5. The DNA of the CDR3 is TGTGCCAGCAGCTTAGGGGGCGCGTCTGAAAAACTGTTTTTT. Protein sequence: CASSLGGASEKLFF.

The chain has TRBV15 and TRBJ1-1, with 7 bases lining up with TRBD1. The germline gives CDR1 LNHNV, CDR2 YYDKDF (reference sequence). Trimming at V came to 1 base and at J to 3 bases, leaving 8 bases not matched to a gene. CDR3 length: 16 residues. The CDR3 DNA is TGTGCCACCAGCAGAGGTAACAGGGGTAGCGACACTGAAGCTTTCTTT. It is translated as CATSRGNRGSDTEAFF.

This chain links TRBV29-1 with TRBJ2-3, with 8 nucleotides matching TRBD2. V lost 1 base to trimming and J lost 1 base; unmatched junction nucleotides: 1. Germline CDR1 is SQVTM and CDR2 is ANQGSEA. The CDR3 is made up of 14 amino acids. The CDR3 loop is CSVEGRGGTDTQYF. The CDR3 DNA reads TGCAGCGTTGAAGGGCGGGGGGGCACAGATACGCAGTATTTT.

The V call is TRBV5-4, the J call TRBJ2-7; TRBD2 aligns across 11 bases. The CDR3 is 15 residues long. V gave up 4 bases and J gave up 3 bases; unmatched junction bases: 6. CDR1 SGHNT and CDR2 YYREEE come from the germline V gene (reference sequence). CDR3 nucleotides: TGTGCCAGCAGCACGGGACTAGCGGAGCACTACGAGCAGTACTTC. Protein product: CASSTGLAEHYEQYF.

This clone was counted a single time. The chain recombines TRBV7-2 with TRBJ2-3; 7 nucleotides align to TRBD2. The germline gives CDR1 SGHTA, CDR2 FQGNSA. The V segment lost 2 bases and the J segment 1 base; nucleotides outside the gene matches: 6. The CDR3 contains 16 residues. CDR3 DNA: TGTGCCAGCAGCTTACGGCGGGGGATGGGCACAGATACGCAGTATTTT. Residues: CASSLRRGMGTDTQYF.

This sequence joins TRBV19 and TRBJ1-1; no clear D gene. Deletions cut 3 bases from V and 9 bases from J, with 20 bases between. This CDR3 is built from 15 residues. Germline loops: CDR1 LNHDA, CDR2 SQIVND (reference sequence). CDR3 residues: CASSIDVSLSFQAFF. The CDR3 DNA reads TGTGCCAGTAGTATTGACGTGTCTTTGTCCTTTCAAGCTTTCTTT.

This clone appeared once. The genes are TRBV5-4 and TRBJ2-7, with D possibly TRBD1 on 6 matching bases. The CDR3 contains 13 residues. Trimming removed 4 bases from V and 7 bases from J, with 15 bases in between. Germline lookup yields CDR1 SGHNT and CDR2 YYREEE (reference sequence). The CDR3 coding sequence is TGTGCCAGCAGCAGACAGGTTCTCGGGGAGCAGTACTTC. It is translated as CASSRQVLGEQYF.

As regards this clone: Additional DNA sequences in this sample encode the identical CDR3. The chain combines TRBV19 with TRBJ2-5, with TRBD1 as a possible D gene (5 bases). Trimming cost V 5 bases and J 5 bases, with 12 bases left between them. The germline V gene encodes CDR1 LNHDA and CDR2 SQIVND (reference sequence). This CDR3 has 13 amino acids. CDR3 residues: CASSDQGFETQYF. For the CDR3, the DNA is TGTGCCAGTAGTGACCAGGGCTTTGAGACCCAGTACTTC.